The clone carrying this T cell receptor (beta chain) has a count of ten or more. Its antigen is currently unknown. TCRdb processed the 5' RACE reads anew with MiXCR; each CDR3 protein has one entry. Of some 37,000 distinct CDR3 sequences listed, roughly 6.5% are singletons. Documented time point: sample taken at primary tumor resection. Patients with untreated early-stage non-small cell lung cancer, numbering roughly 69, were the donors. Unsorted samples of tumor, nontumor lung or frozen PBMC had their whole RNA sequenced. The V segment lost 0 bases and the J segment 5 bases; nucleotides outside the gene matches: 3. CDR3 length equals 15 residues. Looked up from germline, CDR1 is LGHNA and CDR2 is YSLEER. The sample comes from a study of spatial heterogeneity in lung cancer. About the study: Alpha-chain detections were consistently fewer than beta-chain detections among the sequences.

Study results and caveats: Whereas they appeared in blood less at follow-up, ubiquitous expanded tumor TCRs appeared there more at resection.

This sample comprised PBMCs, obtained at surgery. This receptor was obtained from a female donor with early-stage non-small cell lung cancer. The chain is built from TRBV4-3 and TRBJ1-2; 10 nucleotides align to TRBD1. The CDR3 DNA follows: TGCGCCAGCAGCCAAGAGAGGGACAGGGGTTATGGCTACACCTTC. This codes for CASSQERDRGYGYTF.